Listed here are 15 T cell receptor beta chains from one sample, sequenced in a study of cytomegalovirus exposure and HLA in healthy donors. Amplification used 60 Vbeta primers and 13 Jbeta primers. Clones were read by immunoSEQ multiplex PCR, and TCRdb kept only the in-frame ones, dropping some. The table lists about 100,000 clones, roughly 75% of them singletons. Sequencing was done on a sample of PBMCs. Source of these receptors: a male donor in good health and CMV-seropositive.

This clone has a handful of counts. The chain carries TRBV7-9 and TRBJ1-1; D is undetermined. Germline CDR1 is SEHNR and CDR2 is FQNEAQ (reference sequence). V was shortened by 0 bases and J by 4 bases, with 6 bases between the two germline ends. This CDR3 is 13 amino acids long. The CDR3 protein is CASSLAPGTEAFF. DNA for the CDR3: TGTGCCAGCAGCTTAGCCCCGGGCACTGAAGCTTTCTTT.

In nucleotides, the CDR3 is TGTGCCAGCAGCTTAGTACGGGAAGGGCAGACCCAGTACTTC. It is translated as CASSLVREGQTQYF. The V gene is TRBV7-7, the J gene TRBJ2-5; D possibly corresponds to TRBD2 (5 bases). The CDR3 length is 14 residues. In germline, CDR1 is SSHAT, CDR2 FNYEAQ (reference sequence). V lost 1 base, J lost 6 bases, and 12 bases lay in between.

The genes are TRBV2 and TRBJ1-3, with 8 bases matching TRBD1. Per the germline V gene, CDR1 is SNHLY and CDR2 is FYNNEI. The CDR3 runs to 14 residues. V lost 7 bases and J lost 2; bases outside the gene matches: 4. The CDR3 sequence is CASTEQGAGNTIYF. The CDR3 DNA reads as TGTGCCAGCACCGAACAGGGGGCTGGAAACACCATATATTTT.

The chain's CDR3 is CASSSGLAGGGRETQYF. As DNA, the CDR3 is TGTGCCAGCAGCTCCGGACTAGCGGGGGGAGGTCGGGAGACCCAGTACTTC. The chain carries TRBV11-1 and TRBJ2-5; 14 bases are shared with TRBD2. The CDR3 is 17 amino acids. After removal of 4 bases from V and 5 bases from J, the junction contained 9 bases not matched to a gene. Germline V CDR1 and CDR2: SGHAT, FQDESV (reference sequence).

This rearrangement joins TRBV7-2 to TRBJ2-2; tentative D call: TRBD2 (5 bases). Germline V lookup: CDR1 SGHTA, CDR2 FQGNSA. This CDR3 contains 13 residues. Trimming pared 5 bases from V and 4 bases from J, leaving 8 bases between. Here the CDR3 reads CASSGLGTGELFF. As DNA, the CDR3 is TGTGCCAGCAGCGGACTGGGCACCGGGGAGCTGTTTTTT.

This clone has more than one count but fewer than ten. V gene TRBV7-2 combines with J gene TRBJ1-4; D is undetermined. V lost 5 bases and J 0 bases, leaving 16 bases between the germline ends. In germline, CDR1 is SGHTA, CDR2 FQGNSA. This CDR3 contains 17 residues. In DNA, the CDR3 is TGTGCCAGCAGCCTGGACTCTTACACGGCAACTAATGAAAAACTGTTTTTT. Its translation: CASSLDSYTATNEKLFF.

This sequence joins TRBV4-2 and TRBJ2-7; 8 nucleotides agree with TRBD1. The trim removed 6 bases at V and 2 bases at J, leaving 18 bases unmatched. The CDR3 has 18 residues. Germline V gene lookup returns CDR1 LGHNA and CDR2 YNFKEQ. CDR3 in DNA: TGTGCCAGCAGTCAAACCACCTCCCAGGGACAGGTCACCTACGAGCAGTACTTC. Protein: CASSQTTSQGQVTYEQYF.

The chain joins TRBV15 to TRBJ2-7; D is perhaps TRBD1 (8 bases). Germline CDR1 reads LNHNV; CDR2 reads YYDKDF (reference sequence). This CDR3 has 15 amino acids. In DNA, the CDR3 is TGTGTTGCCGACAGGGGACTACTCTCCGGGGACGAGCAGTACTTC. It is translated as CVADRGLLSGDEQYF.

V usage is TRBV29-1 and J usage is TRBJ2-7; TRBD2 might be the D (7 bases). V dropped 1 base and J dropped 2 bases, with 12 bases sitting between them. Germline CDR1 reads SQVTM; CDR2 reads ANQGSEA. The CDR3 contains 14 residues. The chain's CDR3 is CSVEVTGRAYEQYF. For the CDR3, the DNA is TGCAGCGTTGAAGTAACAGGGAGGGCCTACGAGCAGTACTTC.

The chain recombines TRBV6-5 with TRBJ1-1; 7 positions agree with TRBD1. The trim removed 9 bases at V and 5 bases at J, leaving 12 bases unmatched. Germline V gives CDR1 MNHEY, CDR2 SVGAGI. The CDR3 length is 14 residues. The CDR3 loop reads CASYPGQSATEAFF. Written as DNA, the CDR3 is TGTGCCAGTTACCCGGGACAGAGCGCGACTGAAGCTTTCTTT.

The chain links TRBV28 to TRBJ1-2; D not resolved. This CDR3 is 13 amino acids long. CDR1 is MDHEN, CDR2 SYDVKM, per germline. The V gene lost 4 bases and the J gene lost 4 bases, with 10 bases spanning the gap. CDR3: CASSSSYFYGYTF. The CDR3 nucleotides are TGTGCCAGCAGTTCCTCCTATTTCTATGGCTACACCTTC.

This clone came up a few times. V is TRBV10-3 and J is TRBJ2-7; perhaps TRBD1 as D (6 bases). CDR3 length: 14 residues. Germline V gene data show CDR1 as ENHRY and CDR2 as SYGVKD. V dropped 10 bases and J dropped 1 base, with 17 bases sitting between them. DNA of the CDR3: TGTGCCACCCTACCCGGGACATCATCCTACGAGCAGTACTTC. Protein product: CATLPGTSSYEQYF.

The table lists this clone with a few counts. This chain connects TRBV2 to TRBJ2-7; 14 positions match TRBD2. This CDR3 has 16 residues. Trimming removed 6 bases from V and 3 bases from J; junction bases left unmatched: 7. Germline lookup yields CDR1 SNHLY and CDR2 FYNNEI. The CDR3 DNA is TGTGCCAGCAGGAGGGGACTAGCGGGGGCTAACTACGAGCAGTACTTC. This sequence encodes CASRRGLAGANYEQYF. Filled out from reference TRBV2 and TRBJ2-7, the complete variable domain reads EPEVTQTPSHQVTQMGQEVILRCVPISNHLYFYWYRQILGQKVEFLVSFYNNEISEKSEIFDDQFSVERPDGSNFTLKIRSTKLEDSAMYFCASRRGLAGANYEQYFGPGTRLTVT.

The chain employs TRBV28 and TRBJ2-7; 7 bases are shared with TRBD2. V lost 3 bases, J lost 2 bases, and 7 bases stayed unmatched. Germline CDR1 is MDHEN and CDR2 is SYDVKM. CDR3 length: 15 amino acids. Here the CDR3 reads CASSFGGGVPYEQYF. CDR3 DNA sequence: TGTGCCAGCAGTTTTGGCGGGGGAGTACCCTACGAGCAGTACTTC.

In this sample, this clone turned up once. The chain has TRBV28 and TRBJ2-7, with D possibly matching TRBD2 (6 bases). The CDR3 length is 13 residues. CDR1 MDHEN and CDR2 SYDVKM come from the germline V gene. Trimming left V 5 bases short and J 1 base short, with 9 bases between. As DNA, the CDR3 is TGTGCCAGCAGTCCGGGACTTTCCTACGAGCAGTACTTC. Translating it yields CASSPGLSYEQYF.